These T cell receptor beta chains were read from a single sample in a study of blood T cell repertoires in COVID-19. TCRdb's copy holds only in-frame clones and misses some; the assay was immunoSEQ multiplex PCR. Here the sample spans 250,000 or so clones, approximately 84% being singletons. The specimen sequenced was PBMCs or T cells enriched from blood (not recorded which). The source is a woman aged 45-59 years who had been exposed to COVID-19. Both conserved end residues are part of each CDR3. Fields, in order: J gene, clone size, D gene, V gene, CDR3 protein, CDR3 DNA. The D gene is left open where the match is weak. The size of a clone is reported for some rows only, either as once, few or many, or as a class for expanded clones.

TRBJ1-1,-,-,TRBV6-5,CASSPAARTEAFF,TGTGCCAGCAGCCCCGCGGCGCGCACTGAAGCTTTCTTT
TRBJ1-1,-,-,TRBV11-2,CASSWGRDTEAFF,TGTGCCAGCAGCTGGGGCAGGGACACTGAAGCTTTCTTT
TRBJ1-2,-,TRBD1,TRBV10-1,CASSVGDRADGYTF,TGCGCCAGCAGTGTAGGGGACAGGGCGGATGGCTACACCTTC
TRBJ1-1,-,TRBD1,TRBV10-3,CAISEVIQGEAFF,TGTGCCATCAGTGAGGTCATACAGGGGGAAGCTTTCTTT
TRBJ2-3,-,-,TRBV21-1,CASSKAGTAPDTQYF,TGTGCCAGCAGCAAAGCCGGGACAGCACCAGATACGCAGTATTTT
TRBJ2-3,once,-,TRBV6-5,CASSLTFRSDTQYF,TGTGCCAGCAGTTTGACGTTCAGGTCCGATACGCAGTATTTT
TRBJ1-1,-,TRBD1,TRBV16,CASSQLAGGTEAFF,TGTGCCAGCAGCCAATTGGCAGGGGGCACTGAAGCTTTCTTT
TRBJ1-1,-,TRBD1,TRBV5-5,CASSTPGTGEEAFF,TGTGCCAGCAGCACCCCCGGGACAGGTGAAGAAGCTTTCTTT
TRBJ1-1,-,-,TRBV12-3/TRBV12-4,CASSSAGVGEAFF,TGTGCCAGCAGTTCCGCAGGGGTGGGTGAAGCTTTCTTT
TRBJ1-5,-,-,TRBV19,CASTWGQNQPQHF,TGTGCCAGTACCTGGGGGCAGAACCAGCCCCAGCATTTT
TRBJ1-5,few,-,TRBV14,CASSQTRDQPQHF,TGTGCCAGCAGCCAAACGAGGGATCAGCCCCAGCATTTT
TRBJ2-1,-,-,TRBV25-1,CASSELSGSEQFF,TGTGCCAGCAGTGAATTATCGGGGAGTGAGCAGTTCTTC
TRBJ1-3,-,-,TRBV6-5,CASRAPYSSGNTIYF,TGTGCCAGCAGAGCCCCTTATTCATCTGGAAACACCATATATTTT